One sample yielded the 15 T cell receptor beta chains listed below, sequenced in a study of shared clonotypes between healthy human individuals. Naive CD8 cells, CD45RO-negative and positively selected for CCR7, excluded terminally differentiated effector memory CD45RA+ cells. Profiled with immunoSEQ multiplex PCR; TCRdb holds only in-frame clones, not every one. The table has about 2 million clones, about 95% seen once. The sequenced sample was naive CD8+ T cells sorted from blood. Source of these receptors: a man between 18 and 29 years old in good health.

This clone was seen only once. The V gene is TRBV13, the J gene TRBJ2-3; D perhaps matches TRBD1 (6 bases). Germline-derived CDR1 and CDR2 are PRHDT and FYEKMQ (reference sequence). The V gene lost 0 bases and the J gene lost 6 bases, with 13 bases spanning the gap. The CDR3 covers 15 residues. The DNA of the CDR3 is TGTGCCAGCAGCTTAGGGGGGGCTCCTTTGGATACGCAGTATTTT. Translation gives CASSLGGAPLDTQYF.

The gene calls are TRBV7-8 and TRBJ2-6, with 7 bases that match TRBD2. Germline CDR1 reads SGHVS; CDR2 reads FQNEAQ. The CDR3 is 18 residues long. With 5 bases clipped from V and 4 bases from J, the junction kept 14 bases outside the gene matches. The CDR3 DNA follows: TGTGCCAGCAGCCCATCCGCCGGGGGGATCGCAGGGGCCAACGTCCTGACTTTC. Protein sequence: CASSPSAGGIAGANVLTF.

V usage is TRBV25-1 and J usage is TRBJ1-1, with D hard to call. Trimming left V 4 bases short and J 1 base short, with 7 bases between. The CDR3 extends over 13 amino acids. Germline lookup yields CDR1 MGHDK and CDR2 SYGVNS. CDR3 in amino acids: CASSGAENTEAFF. In DNA, the CDR3 is TGTGCCAGCAGTGGGGCAGAGAACACTGAAGCTTTCTTT.

The gene calls are TRBV13 and TRBJ2-7, with D uncertain. V shed 5 bases and J shed 3 bases, with 8 bases lying between them. This CDR3 spans 12 amino acids. Germline V gene sequence: CDR1 PRHDT, CDR2 FYEKMQ (reference sequence). In DNA, the CDR3 is TGTGCCAGCAGCACGCAAGGCTACGAGCAGTACTTC. It codes for CASSTQGYEQYF. Full variable domain (missing parts from reference TRBV13 and TRBJ2-7): AAGVIQSPRHLIKEKRETATLKCYPIPRHDTVYWYQQGPGQDPQFLISFYEKMQSDKGSIPDRFSAQQFSDYHSELNMSSLELGDSALYFCASSTQGYEQYFGPGTRLTVT.

The chain couples TRBV5-6 to TRBJ2-7, with TRBD2 as a possible D gene (5 bases). The CDR3 runs to 15 residues. The germline gives CDR1 SGHDT, CDR2 YYEEEE. Trimming pared 0 bases from V and 2 bases from J, leaving 12 bases between. CDR3 region: CASSLVLGMTYEQYF. As DNA, the CDR3 is TGTGCCAGCAGCTTGGTACTAGGAATGACCTACGAGCAGTACTTC.

The rearrangement links TRBV7-9 to TRBJ2-6; the D is unclear. Germline V gene sequence: CDR1 SEHNR, CDR2 FQNEAQ (reference sequence). The CDR3 runs to 16 residues. V lost 7 bases, J lost 0 bases, and 13 bases lay in between. The CDR3 sequence: CASIEVETSGANVLTF. DNA of the CDR3: TGTGCCAGCATAGAGGTAGAGACCTCTGGGGCCAACGTCCTGACTTTC.

The table lists this clone with a count of one. The chain couples TRBV4-1 to TRBJ2-2; 8 nucleotides match TRBD2. This CDR3 has 17 residues. Germline V gene lookup returns CDR1 MGHRA and CDR2 YSYEKL. After removal of 1 base from V and 4 bases from J, the junction contained 8 bases not matched to a gene. The CDR3 DNA sequence: TGCGCCAGCAGCCAAGCGGGCGGGGGGCGCCTCACCGGGGAGCTGTTTTTT. Protein product: CASSQAGGGRLTGELFF.

The genes are TRBV27 and TRBJ2-3, with TRBD2 matching over 8 bases. Germline CDR1 MNHEY, CDR2 SMNVEV (reference sequence). V dropped 3 bases and J dropped 3; count of bases not matched to a gene: 5. CDR3 length equals 15 residues. CDR3 coding DNA: TGTGCCAGCAGTTTTTACGGGGGGGGAACAGATACGCAGTATTTT. This gives the protein CASSFYGGGTDTQYF.

This chain uses TRBV4-1 with TRBJ1-6; possibly TRBD1 for D (5 bases). This CDR3 is built from 17 residues. V lost 0 bases and J lost 0, with 9 bases in between. The germline CDR1 and CDR2 sequences are MGHRA and YSYEKL. The CDR3 region has the DNA TGCGCCAGCAGCCAAGAGGGGGGGAACTCCTATAATTCACCCCTCCACTTT. This encodes CASSQEGGNSYNSPLHF.

The genes are TRBV4-3 and TRBJ2-2; TRBD2 agrees at 7 bases. This CDR3 is built from 16 residues. Germline V gives CDR1 LGHNA, CDR2 YSLEER. V gave up 1 base and J gave up 2 bases; unmatched junction bases: 4. In DNA form, the CDR3 reads TGCGCCAGCAGCCAAGTTCGGGACTACAACACCGGGGAGCTGTTTTTT. Translating gives CASSQVRDYNTGELFF.

The chain links TRBV7-9 to TRBJ2-6, with D possibly being TRBD1 (5 bases). The CDR3 has 15 residues. Germline CDR1 SEHNR, CDR2 FQNEAQ (reference sequence). V gave up 4 bases and J gave up 1 base, with 8 bases separating them. The CDR3 nucleotides read TGTGCCAGCAGCTACGACAGTTCTGGGGCCAACGTCCTGACTTTC. It translates to CASSYDSSGANVLTF.

Details on this clone: In the same sample, other DNA sequences code for this CDR3. The V gene is TRBV30, the J gene TRBJ1-3, with D possibly matching TRBD1 (5 bases). Deletions cut 0 bases from V and 0 bases from J, with 9 bases between. Looked up from germline, CDR1 is GTSNPN and CDR2 is SVGIG (reference sequence). This CDR3 is 15 amino acids long. For the CDR3, the DNA is TGTGCCTGGAGTGTAGGGGCGAGCTCTGGAAACACCATATATTTT. This gives the protein CAWSVGASSGNTIYF. Full variable domain (rest looked up from reference TRBV30 and TRBJ1-3): SQTIHQWPATLVQPVGSPLSLECTVEGTSNPNLYWYRQAAGRGLQLLFYSVGIGQISSEVPQNLSASRPQDRQFILSSKKLLLSDSGFYLCAWSVGASSGNTIYFGEGSWLTVV.

The J gene is TRBJ2-1, the V gene TRBV15; TRBD1 agrees at 8 bases. The germline CDR1 and CDR2 sequences are LNHNV and YYDKDF (reference sequence). The V segment lost 4 bases and the J segment 6 bases; nucleotides outside the gene matches: 8. The CDR3 sequence is 15 residues long. CDR3 sequence reads: CATSNWGRGLNEQFF. CDR3 in DNA: TGTGCCACCAGCAACTGGGGCAGGGGGCTCAATGAGCAGTTCTTC.

This chain connects TRBV6-5 to TRBJ1-1; D is perhaps TRBD1 (6 bases). The CDR3 loop spans 15 amino acids. The V and J ends lost 6 bases and 6 bases respectively, with 20 bases between them. The germline V gene encodes CDR1 MNHEY and CDR2 SVGAGI. CDR3 bases: TGTGCCAGCAGAACCCACCGGGACAACTTCGCTGAAGCTTTCTTT. This translates into CASRTHRDNFAEAFF.

This clone was seen a handful of times. The chain carries TRBV21-1 and TRBJ1-5. TRBV21-1 counts as a pseudogene. This CDR3 comprises 16 residues. The CDR3 coding sequence is TGTGCCAGCAGCAAACCCGGGGGCAGGAGGGGCCAGCCCCAGCATTTT. This encodes CASSKPGGRRGQPQHF.